These T cell receptor beta chains were read from a single sample in a study of CD8+CD57+ T cells in acquired aplastic anemia. MiXCR was run by TCRdb on the reads, yielding one entry per CDR3 protein. The sample has fewer than 200,000 distinct CDR3 sequences; 70% to 80% are singletons. Sequencing was performed on sorted CD4+, CD8+, or CD8+CD57+ T cells (not recorded which) from PBMCs. The receptors were gathered from a human donor with aplastic anemia. The CDR3 runs from the conserved cysteine through the conserved F or W. The order of the fields is D gene, J gene, clone size, V gene, CDR3 protein, CDR3 DNA. The D gene is left open where the match is weak. Not all rows give a size; the values are once, few, many and, for expanded clones, a class.

D gene: .; J gene: TRBJ2-2; clone size: .; V gene: TRBV7-8; CDR3 protein: CASSLGFKFTGTANTGELFF; CDR3 DNA: TGTGCCAGCAGCTTAGGGTTTAAGTTCACCGGGACGGCGAACACCGGGGAGCTGTTTTTT
D gene: TRBD1; J gene: TRBJ2-1; clone size: few; V gene: TRBV24-1; CDR3 protein: CATSDRDSSYNEQFF; CDR3 DNA: TGTGCCACCAGTGATAGGGACAGCAGCTACAATGAGCAGTTCTTC
D gene: .; J gene: TRBJ2-1; clone size: .; V gene: TRBV25-1; CDR3 protein: CASSDPSSYNEQFF; CDR3 DNA: TGTGCCAGCAGTGACCCGAGCTCCTACAATGAGCAGTTCTTC
D gene: TRBD1; J gene: TRBJ2-3; clone size: .; V gene: TRBV24-1; CDR3 protein: CATSHLDRGIEDTQYF; CDR3 DNA: TGTGCCACCAGTCACCTAGACAGGGGGATAGAAGATACGCAGTATTTT
D gene: .; J gene: TRBJ2-1; clone size: once; V gene: TRBV7-3; CDR3 protein: CASGTVFEQFF; CDR3 DNA: TGTGCCAGCGGGACCGTATTTGAGCAGTTCTTC
D gene: .; J gene: TRBJ1-2; clone size: .; V gene: TRBV20-1; CDR3 protein: CSARGWGTETYRYGYTF; CDR3 DNA: TGCAGTGCTAGAGGGTGGGGGACGGAGACCTATCGCTATGGCTACACCTTC
D gene: TRBD1; J gene: TRBJ1-2; clone size: .; V gene: TRBV2; CDR3 protein: CASSVGTGGYYGYTF; CDR3 DNA: TGTGCCAGCAGTGTGGGGACAGGGGGCTACTATGGCTACACCTTC
D gene: .; J gene: TRBJ2-1; clone size: .; V gene: TRBV7-3; CDR3 protein: CASSLEAGKNEQFF; CDR3 DNA: TGTGCCAGCAGCTTAGAGGCAGGGAAGAATGAGCAGTTCTTC
D gene: TRBD2; J gene: TRBJ2-3; clone size: .; V gene: TRBV20-1; CDR3 protein: CSARLAGVPDTQYF; CDR3 DNA: TGCAGTGCTCGACTAGCGGGAGTACCAGATACGCAGTATTTT
D gene: .; J gene: TRBJ1-2; clone size: .; V gene: TRBV29-1; CDR3 protein: CSAGGSGWNGYTF; CDR3 DNA: TGCAGCGCTGGAGGATCAGGGTGGAATGGCTACACCTTC
D gene: TRBD2; J gene: TRBJ2-1; clone size: .; V gene: TRBV7-9; CDR3 protein: CASSRARLANNEQFF; CDR3 DNA: TGTGCCAGCAGCCGAGCCCGACTAGCGAACAATGAGCAGTTCTTC
D gene: TRBD2; J gene: TRBJ2-1; clone size: .; V gene: TRBV29-1; CDR3 protein: CSAATSGRSYNEQFF; CDR3 DNA: TGCAGCGCCGCGACTAGCGGGAGGTCCTACAATGAGCAGTTCTTC
D gene: TRBD2; J gene: TRBJ2-7; clone size: few; V gene: TRBV20-1; CDR3 protein: CSVSAGREVAEQYF; CDR3 DNA: TGCAGTGTCAGCGCGGGGCGGGAGGTGGCCGAGCAGTACTTC
D gene: .; J gene: TRBJ1-6; clone size: .; V gene: TRBV7-3; CDR3 protein: CASSITGPINSPLHF; CDR3 DNA: TGTGCCAGCAGCATCACCGGGCCGATTAATTCACCCCTCCACTTT
D gene: .; J gene: TRBJ2-1; clone size: .; V gene: TRBV2; CDR3 protein: CASNEYNEQFF; CDR3 DNA: TGTGCCAGCAACGAGTACAATGAGCAGTTCTTC
D gene: TRBD1; J gene: TRBJ1-6; clone size: .; V gene: TRBV2; CDR3 protein: CASSVDRAVSPLHF; CDR3 DNA: TGTGCCAGCAGTGTTGACAGGGCGGTGTCACCCCTCCACTTT
D gene: .; J gene: TRBJ1-1; clone size: .; V gene: TRBV2; CDR3 protein: CASSELGGAEAFF; CDR3 DNA: TGTGCCAGCAGTGAATTGGGGGGGGCTGAAGCTTTCTTT
D gene: .; J gene: TRBJ2-2; clone size: .; V gene: TRBV5-1; CDR3 protein: CASSLAGTRTGELFF; CDR3 DNA: TGCGCCAGCAGCTTAGCAGGGACGCGCACCGGGGAGCTGTTTTTT
D gene: .; J gene: TRBJ1-1; clone size: .; V gene: TRBV19; CDR3 protein: CASSQSGETTEAFF; CDR3 DNA: TGTGCCAGTAGCCAGTCGGGGGAAACGACTGAAGCTTTCTTT
D gene: TRBD1; J gene: TRBJ1-3; clone size: .; V gene: TRBV7-7; CDR3 protein: CASSQGQGSGNTIYF; CDR3 DNA: TGTGCCAGCAGCCAGGGACAGGGCTCTGGAAACACCATATATTTT
D gene: .; J gene: TRBJ1-2; clone size: .; V gene: TRBV19; CDR3 protein: CASSMGGNYGYTF; CDR3 DNA: TGTGCCAGTAGTATGGGCGGCAACTATGGCTACACCTTC
D gene: .; J gene: TRBJ2-2; clone size: .; V gene: TRBV7-2; CDR3 protein: CASSLEVNTGELFF; CDR3 DNA: TGTGCCAGCAGCTTAGAGGTGAACACCGGGGAGCTGTTTTTT
D gene: .; J gene: TRBJ2-7; clone size: few; V gene: TRBV7-6; CDR3 protein: CASSLGPSSYEQYF; CDR3 DNA: TGTGCCAGCAGCCTGGGACCGAGCTCCTACGAGCAGTACTTC